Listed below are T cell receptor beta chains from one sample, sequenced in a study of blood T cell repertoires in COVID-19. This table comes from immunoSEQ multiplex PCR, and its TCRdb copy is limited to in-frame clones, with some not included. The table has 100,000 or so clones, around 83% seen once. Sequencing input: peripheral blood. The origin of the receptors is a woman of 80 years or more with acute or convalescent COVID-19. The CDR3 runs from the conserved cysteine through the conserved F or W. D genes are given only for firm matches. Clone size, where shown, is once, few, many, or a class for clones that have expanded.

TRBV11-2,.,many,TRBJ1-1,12,TGTGCCAGCAGCCCCCGGGACAATGAAGCTTTCTTT,CASSPRDNEAFF
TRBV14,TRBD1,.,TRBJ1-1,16,TGTGCCAGCAGCTCCTGGACAGGCCCCATGAACACTGAAGCTTTCTTT,CASSSWTGPMNTEAFF
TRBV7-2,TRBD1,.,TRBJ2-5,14,TGTGCCAGCAGCACCCGACAGGGCCAAGAGACCCAGTACTTC,CASSTRQGQETQYF
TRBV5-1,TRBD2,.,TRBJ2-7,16,TGCGCCAGCAGCTTGGGAGCGGGAGGGGTTAACTACGAGCAGTACTTC,CASSLGAGGVNYEQYF
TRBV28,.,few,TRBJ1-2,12,TGTGCCAGTTCGACAGGTATTACTGGCTACACCTTC,CASSTGITGYTF
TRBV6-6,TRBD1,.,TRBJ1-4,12,TGTGCCAGCAGGACAGGGGATGAAAAACTGTTTTTT,CASRTGDEKLFF
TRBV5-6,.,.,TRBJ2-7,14,TGTGCCAGCAGCTTGGTGCGGGGTGGCTACGAGCAGTACTTC,CASSLVRGGYEQYF
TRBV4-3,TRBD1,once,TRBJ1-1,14,TGCGCCAGCAGCCCGGACAGGGAGTACACTGAAGCTTTCTTT,CASSPDREYTEAFF
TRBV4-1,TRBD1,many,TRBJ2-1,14,TGCGCCAGCAGCCACCTGGACAGGTACAATGAGCAGTTCTTC,CASSHLDRYNEQFF
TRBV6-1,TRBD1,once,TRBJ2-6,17,TGTGCCAGCAGTGACCTCAGGGGGCATGCTGGGGCCAACGTCCTGACTTTC,CASSDLRGHAGANVLTF
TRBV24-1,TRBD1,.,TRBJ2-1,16,TGTGCCACCAGTGTGGGAGTAGGGGGCGGCTACAATGAGCAGTTCTTC,CATSVGVGGGYNEQFF
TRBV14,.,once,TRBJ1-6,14,TGTGCCAGCAGCCTAACAGGGAAAAATTCACCCCTCCACTTT,CASSLTGKNSPLHF
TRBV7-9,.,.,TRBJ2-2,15,TGTGCCAGCAGCCCGGGACATTTGAACACCGGGGAGCTGTTTTTT,CASSPGHLNTGELFF
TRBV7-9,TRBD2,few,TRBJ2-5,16,TGTGCCAGCAGCCTTCTAGCGGGGTTCACGAAAGAGACCCAGTACTTC,CASSLLAGFTKETQYF
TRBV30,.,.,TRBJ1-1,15,TGTGCCTGGAGTCTAAACGGGAGGGGAGGCACTGAAGCTTTCTTT,CAWSLNGRGGTEAFF
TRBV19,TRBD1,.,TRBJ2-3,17,TGTGCCAGTAGTATAAATGGTCGGACAGGGGGCTCATATACGCAGTATTTT,CASSINGRTGGSYTQYF
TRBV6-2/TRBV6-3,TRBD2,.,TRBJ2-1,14,TGTGCCAGCAGCCGACTAGCGGGTTTAAATGAGCAGTTCTTC,CASSRLAGLNEQFF
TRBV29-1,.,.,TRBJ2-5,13,TGCAGCGTTGAAGTGGGAGGGGGAGAGACCCAGTACTTC,CSVEVGGGETQYF
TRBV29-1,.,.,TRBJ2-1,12,TGCAGCGTCCCCCCCTTGCGGAATGAGCAGTTCTTC,CSVPPLRNEQFF
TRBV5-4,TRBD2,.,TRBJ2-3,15,TGTGCCAGCAGCTTGCAACTAGCGGGAGTATATACGCAGTATTTT,CASSLQLAGVYTQYF
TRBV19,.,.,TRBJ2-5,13,TGTGCCAGTACCGGAAGGAGACAAGAGACCCAGTACTTC,CASTGRRQETQYF
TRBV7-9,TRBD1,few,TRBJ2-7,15,TGTGCCAGCAGCCTAGGACAGGGGAACTCCTACGAGCAGTACTTC,CASSLGQGNSYEQYF
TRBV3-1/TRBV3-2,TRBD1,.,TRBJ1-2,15,TGTGCCAGCAGCCAACCGAGGGCAGGGGGCCATGGCTACACCTTC,CASSQPRAGGHGYTF
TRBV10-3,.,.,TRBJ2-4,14,TGTGCCACTCAGACAGGTTCAGCCAAAAACATTCAGTACTTC,CATQTGSAKNIQYF
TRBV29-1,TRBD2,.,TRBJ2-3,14,TGCAGCGTTTTCACTAGCGGATCCTACGATACGCAGTATTTT,CSVFTSGSYDTQYF
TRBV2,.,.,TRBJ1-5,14,TGTGCCAGCAGCCGGGAGTCTAGCAATCAGCCCCAGCATTTT,CASSRESSNQPQHF
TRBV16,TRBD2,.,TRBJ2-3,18,TGTGCCAGCAGCCAATCAGTCGCGGGGGAAGCTAGGACAGATACGCAGTATTTT,CASSQSVAGEARTDTQYF
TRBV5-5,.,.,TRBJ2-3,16,TGTGCCAGCAGCCTCCCAATCGGGACTAGCACAGATACGCAGTATTTT,CASSLPIGTSTDTQYF
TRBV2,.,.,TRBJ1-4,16,TGTGCCAGCAGGACGGACAGACTTTCAACTAATGAAAAACTGTTTTTT,CASRTDRLSTNEKLFF
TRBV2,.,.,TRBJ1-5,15,TGTGCCAGCAGTGGGTTAAGGGGGAGCAATCAGCCCCAGCATTTT,CASSGLRGSNQPQHF
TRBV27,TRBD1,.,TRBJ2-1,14,TGTGCCAGCAGTCTCGGACAGGCCTCCGTTGAGCAGTTCTTC,CASSLGQASVEQFF
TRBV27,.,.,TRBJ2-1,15,TGTGCCAGCAGGCGTAGCAATCCCTCCTACAATGAGCAGTTCTTC,CASRRSNPSYNEQFF
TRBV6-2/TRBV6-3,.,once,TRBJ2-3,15,TGTGCCAGCAGTTACGGAGACAGGAATACAGATACGCAGTATTTT,CASSYGDRNTDTQYF
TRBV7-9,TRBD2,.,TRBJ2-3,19,TGTGCCAGCACCCCGGGGGTAGCGGGAGTCCGGGAAAGGGCAATGGCGCAGTATTTT,CASTPGVAGVRERAMAQYF
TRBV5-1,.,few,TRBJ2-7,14,TGCGCCAGCTCCGCAGGGGTGTTTACCTACGAGCAGTACTTC,CASSAGVFTYEQYF
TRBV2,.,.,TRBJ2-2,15,TGTGCCAGCTCAGAACAGGATCTCTGGTCCGGGGAGCTGTTTTTT,CASSEQDLWSGELFF
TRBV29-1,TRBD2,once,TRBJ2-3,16,TGCAGCGTTTATTTAGCGGGAGGGACGGCGACAGATACGCAGTATTTT,CSVYLAGGTATDTQYF
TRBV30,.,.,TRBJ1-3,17,TGTGCCTGGAGTGTAACCCGTAACGGGGGACCCGGAAACACCATATATTTT,CAWSVTRNGGPGNTIYF
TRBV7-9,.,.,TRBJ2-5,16,TGTGCCAGCAGCTACCAGGTTGGGGGGAGAGGGGAGACCCAGTACTTC,CASSYQVGGRGETQYF
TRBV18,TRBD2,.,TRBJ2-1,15,TGTGCCAGCTCACCAGGGATAGCGGGAAACAATGAGCAGTTCTTC,CASSPGIAGNNEQFF
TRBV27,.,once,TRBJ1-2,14,TGTGCCAGCAGACCCGACAGGATAAACTGGGGCTACACCTTC,CASRPDRINWGYTF
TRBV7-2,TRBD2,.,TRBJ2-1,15,TGTGCCAGCAGCTTTGTAGCGGGAGGGATCAATGAGCAGTTCTTC,CASSFVAGGINEQFF
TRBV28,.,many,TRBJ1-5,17,TGTGCCAGCAGCTCGGGACACCACCTTGGGAGCAATCAGCCCCAGCATTTT,CASSSGHHLGSNQPQHF
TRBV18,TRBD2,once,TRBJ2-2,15,TGTGCCAGCTCACCTGACGGGAGGGCCGCCGGGGAGCTGTTTTTT,CASSPDGRAAGELFF
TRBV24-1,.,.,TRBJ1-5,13,TGTGCCACCAGTGACCCGGGTGGTCAGCCCCAGCATTTT,CATSDPGGQPQHF
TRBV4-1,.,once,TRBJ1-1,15,TGCGCCAGCAGCCAAGATGGCTTTCAGGGCACTGAAGCTTTCTTT,CASSQDGFQGTEAFF
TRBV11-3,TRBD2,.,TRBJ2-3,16,TGTGCCAGCAGCCCGGGACTAGCGGGTCTACTAGATACGCAGTATTTT,CASSPGLAGLLDTQYF
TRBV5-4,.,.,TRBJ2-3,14,TGTGCCAGCAGTTGGCGGTCACTCACAGATACGCAGTATTTT,CASSWRSLTDTQYF
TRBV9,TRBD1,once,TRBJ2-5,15,TGTGCCAGCAGCGCCCGGGACAGGGAATCGGAGACCCAGTACTTC,CASSARDRESETQYF
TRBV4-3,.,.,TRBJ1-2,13,TGCGCCAGCAGCCCCGGAGACAGCTATGGCTACACCTTC,CASSPGDSYGYTF
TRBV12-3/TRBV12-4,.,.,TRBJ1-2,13,TGTGCCAGCGCGCGGGGGGGGACCTATGGCTACACCTTC,CASARGGTYGYTF
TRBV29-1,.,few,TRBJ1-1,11,TGCAGCGTTGAAGATCCCGGGGTAACTTTCTTT,CSVEDPGVTFF
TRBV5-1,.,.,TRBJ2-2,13,TGCGCCAGCAGCTTCGGAGCCTCCGGGGAGCTGTTTTTT,CASSFGASGELFF
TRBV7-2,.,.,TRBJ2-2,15,TGTGCCAGCAGCCCCGGGACAAAATCCACCGGGGAGCTGTTTTTT,CASSPGTKSTGELFF
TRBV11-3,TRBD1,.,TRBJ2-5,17,TGTGCCAGCAGCTTTCGGGGGACAGGGCTAATTGAAGAGACCCAGTACTTC,CASSFRGTGLIEETQYF
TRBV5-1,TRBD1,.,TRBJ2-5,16,TGCGCCAGCAGCTTGGCCCCGGGACAGGGCATAGAGACCCAGTACTTC,CASSLAPGQGIETQYF
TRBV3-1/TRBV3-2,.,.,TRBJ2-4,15,TGTGCCAGCAGCCCGCCGGGAGACTCCAAAAACATTCAGTACTTC,CASSPPGDSKNIQYF
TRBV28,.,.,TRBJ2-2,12,TGTGCCAGCAGGAGGGCCACCGGGGAGCTGTTTTTT,CASRRATGELFF
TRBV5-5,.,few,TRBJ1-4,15,TGTGCCAGCAGAATAGACGGGGCAACTAATGAAAAACTGTTTTTT,CASRIDGATNEKLFF